The clone carrying this TCR beta chain was counted a single time. The antigen is not known. Clones were sequenced by immunoSEQ multiplex PCR, and TCRdb holds only the in-frame ones, with some missing. The sample has around 99,000 clones; about 92% are singletons. V was clipped by 1 base and J by 3 bases; unmatched bases: 9. The V gene's germline CDR1 is SGHTA and CDR2 FQGNSA. The CDR3 covers 17 residues. This sample was taken from a study of siplizumab effects on memory and regulatory T cells. Overall study findings and caveats: A naive or memory phenotype could not be assigned to roughly 80-95% of the proliferating CD4+ or CD8+ clones. Siplizumab produced a significant reduction in alloreactive sequences that were traceable to unstimulated CD4+ memory cells.

This clonotype was obtained from a human donor in good health. Input material: Tregs sorted from blood. This chain uses TRBV7-2 with TRBJ2-1; 7 bases line up with TRBD2. The CDR3 protein is CASSLVGAGLIYNEQFF. The DNA of the CDR3 is TGTGCCAGCAGCTTAGTCGGGGCGGGACTAATCTACAATGAGCAGTTCTTC.